This TCR beta chain was observed in a study of CD8+ T cells in alopecia areata. Trimming took off 5 bases at V and 3 bases at J, with 17 bases between the two ends. This CDR3 has 15 amino acids. Germline assignment: CDR1 MNHEY and CDR2 SMNVEV (reference sequence). Once RNA had been extracted, it was reverse transcribed into cDNA to act as the sequencing template. Sequenced by immunoSEQ multiplex PCR; TCRdb stores in-frame clones only, minus some. This table has over 110,000 clones, about 51% appearing once. The sample consisted of CD4+ T cells sorted from blood, taken at week 0. J is TRBJ2-7 and V is TRBV27, with TRBD2 as a possible D gene (6 bases). This clonotype was obtained from a human donor with alopecia areata. The CDR3 loop is CASSPSLPGVYEQYF. The CDR3 coding sequence is TGTGCCAGCAGTCCTTCTCTCCCGGGGGTCTACGAGCAGTACTTC.